Each of the 27 T cell receptor beta chains below was sequenced from the same sample in a study of blood T cells in healthy people across ages. The second PCR ran roughly 7 to 12 cycles with a sample-barcoded 5' primer and J-beta primers. Each CDR3 protein gets one entry after TCRdb re-called the 5' RACE reads with MiXCR. The table records 650,000 to 800,000 distinct CDR3 sequences, 52% of them present only once. Source material: blood. These receptors were taken from a woman aged 80 or older in good health.

The sample holds many counts of this clonotype. The chain employs TRBV29-1 and TRBJ2-2; D tentatively reads TRBD1 or TRBD2 (6 bases each). The V and J ends lost 7 bases and 3 bases respectively, with 15 bases between them. Germline CDR1 reads SQVTM; CDR2 reads ANQGSEA. This CDR3 comprises 14 residues. This chain's CDR3 is CSAQKGGYTGELFF. The DNA of the CDR3 is TGCAGCGCGCAAAAGGGGGGTTACACCGGGGAGCTGTTTTTT.

On this clonotype: Germline is not matched at one junction end, which may reflect a read error. The chain couples TRBV27 to TRBJ2-1, with D maybe TRBD1 (5 bases). This CDR3 contains 14 residues. Germline CDR1 reads MNHEY; CDR2 reads SMNVEV (reference sequence). CDR3 sequence (DNA): TGTGCCAGCAGGTTAACGGACACTTGGAATGAGCGGTTCTTC. Protein: CASRLTDTWNERFF.

A remark on this clonotype: This may arise from a read error, as a much more abundant clone is one base away. The genes are TRBV21-1 and TRBJ2-1. TRBV21-1 has pseudogene status. The CDR3 is 14 amino acids. The chain's CDR3 is CASSKYFTQREQFF. CDR3 DNA sequence: TGTGCCAGCAGCAAATACTTCACCCAGAGGGAGCAGTTCTTC.

This clonotype turned up a few times. The chain has TRBV2 and TRBJ2-2; a possible D gene is TRBD1 (6 bases). Trimming left V 6 bases short and J 6 bases short, with 8 bases between. Germline CDR1 SNHLY, CDR2 FYNNEI. The CDR3 runs to 12 residues. The CDR3 spells CASRRTAGELFF. The CDR3 DNA is TGTGCCAGCAGGCGGACAGCCGGGGAGCTGTTTTTT.

The chain carries TRBV20-1 and TRBJ1-3; D gene uncertain. CDR3 length: 15 amino acids. Germline CDR1 reads DFQATT; CDR2 reads SNEGSKA (reference sequence). Trimming pared 0 bases from V and 3 bases from J, leaving 12 bases between. The CDR3 coding sequence is TGCAGTGCTAGAGATGCCGGAGGTATTGGAAACACCATATATTTT. This translates into CSARDAGGIGNTIYF.

Regarding this clonotype: A much larger clone lies one base from this, so it may be a read error. J is TRBJ2-2 and V is TRBV6-6; 7 nucleotides match TRBD1. Looked up from germline, CDR1 is MNHNY and CDR2 is SVGAGI (reference sequence). There are 14 residues in the CDR3. The CDR3 nucleotides read TGTGCGAGCCGTCCTAGGGGGCACGACGGGGTGCTGTTTTTT. Translated: CASRPRGHDGVLFF.

This clonotype was recorded at least ten times. J is TRBJ2-7 and V is TRBV12-3 or TRBV12-4, with D uncertain. This CDR3 contains 16 residues. V was pared by 7 bases and J by 3 bases, with 22 bases between. For the CDR3, the DNA is TGTGCCAGCAAACCCTCTTTGGGGATAAGTAGCTACGAGCAGTACTTC. Residues: CASKPSLGISSYEQYF.

The V and J genes are TRBV29-1 and TRBJ2-3; a possible D gene is TRBD1 (6 bases). Germline V CDR1 and CDR2: SQVTM, ANQGSEA. This CDR3 has 16 residues. The V end lost 4 bases, the J end lost 1 base, and 18 bases lay between the germline ends. The DNA for the CDR3 is TGCAGCGTTGCCACTCAGGGGCTAAGGGGCACAGATACGCAGTATTTT. This gives the protein CSVATQGLRGTDTQYF.

This chain links TRBV7-2 with TRBJ2-7, with D maybe TRBD2 (5 bases). There are 14 residues in the CDR3. The germline V and J ends were trimmed by 3 bases and 5 bases, with 14 bases remaining between them. Germline V gene data show CDR1 as SGHTA and CDR2 as FQGNSA. Here the CDR3 reads CASSFQPGLNEQYF. The CDR3 DNA reads TGTGCCAGCAGCTTCCAGCCTGGACTTAACGAGCAGTACTTC.

The genes are TRBV29-1 and TRBJ2-7, with D possibly called TRBD1 or TRBD2 (5 bases each). The V gene lost 0 bases and the J gene lost 0 bases, with 12 bases spanning the gap. This CDR3 is 15 amino acids long. Germline CDR1 reads SQVTM; CDR2 reads ANQGSEA. In DNA form, the CDR3 reads TGCAGCGTTGAAGATCGGGGACGGAGCTCCTACGAGCAGTACTTC. Encoded protein: CSVEDRGRSSYEQYF.

Remarks on this clonotype: A much larger clone is a single base away; this may be a read error. The chain is built from TRBV6-5 and TRBJ1-5; D perhaps matches TRBD1 (5 bases). The ends were cut back, 3 bases at V and 1 base at J, with 16 bases in the middle. CDR1 is MNHEY, CDR2 SVGAGI, per germline. The CDR3 totals 17 residues. The CDR3 DNA reads as TGTGCCAGCAGTTATGGGCGCCCGGGACGGAGCAATCAGCCCCAGCATTTT. It specifies CASSYGRPGRSNQPQHF.

This clonotype was seen ten or more times. The CDR3 DNA is TGCGCCAGCAGCGTAACCGGGACAGGTACCTACAATGAGCAGTTCTTC. It is translated as CASSVTGTGTYNEQFF. This chain links TRBV5-1 with TRBJ2-1; TRBD1 matches at 8 bases. Trimming at V came to 4 bases and at J to 2 bases, leaving 8 bases not matched to a gene. Looked up from germline, CDR1 is SGHRS and CDR2 is YFSETQ. The CDR3 is 16 amino acids.

This clonotype was seen only a few times. The J gene is TRBJ1-4, the V gene TRBV18, with D tentatively TRBD1 (5 bases). Germline V lookup: CDR1 KGHSH, CDR2 LQKENI. V lost 2 bases, J lost 4 bases, and 8 bases lay in between. The CDR3 runs 14 residues. The CDR3 sequence is CASSPFRDNEKLFF. The CDR3 DNA is TGTGCCAGCTCACCATTCAGGGATAATGAAAAACTGTTTTTT.

The J gene is TRBJ2-1, the V gene TRBV9, with 10 bases aligning to TRBD2. The CDR3 is 17 amino acids. Germline values: CDR1 SGDLS, CDR2 YYNGEE. The junction had 11 bases not matched to a gene; V was cut back by 1 base and J by 7 bases. DNA for the CDR3: TGTGCCAGCAGCGTAAACCTCGGGACTAGCGAGAGGAATGAGCAGTTCTTC. Its translation: CASSVNLGTSERNEQFF. Complete variable domain (other parts from reference TRBV9 and TRBJ2-1): DSGVTQTPKHLITATGQRVTLRCSPRSGDLSVYWYQQSLDQGLQFLIQYYNGEERAKGNILERFSAQQFPDLHSELNLSSLELGDSALYFCASSVNLGTSERNEQFFGPGTRLTVL.

The chain recombines TRBV7-2 with TRBJ2-1, with TRBD1 as a possible D gene (6 bases). Germline assignment: CDR1 SGHTA and CDR2 FQGNSA. Trimming removed 0 bases at V and 7 bases at J, with 16 bases between. This CDR3 comprises 16 residues. CDR3 bases: TGTGCCAGCAGCTTAGCATCTGGGGGCGGTAGAAATGAGCAGTTCTTC. It encodes CASSLASGGGRNEQFF.

V usage is TRBV6-5 and J usage is TRBJ1-2; D is possibly TRBD1 (5 bases). This CDR3 has 16 amino acids. Deletions cut 2 bases from V and 8 bases from J, with 21 bases between. The germline V gene encodes CDR1 MNHEY and CDR2 SVGAGI. The CDR3 spells CASSYAIGTDVAGYTF. The CDR3 nucleotides are TGTGCCAGCAGTTACGCAATTGGGACGGACGTCGCCGGCTACACCTTC.

V usage is TRBV12-3 or TRBV12-4 and J usage is TRBJ2-2; TRBD1 is a possible D gene (6 bases). The CDR3 sequence is 13 residues long. Trimming removed 7 bases from V and 4 bases from J, with 10 bases in between. This CDR3 is CASTRGTTGELFF. DNA for the CDR3: TGTGCCAGCACCAGGGGTACCACCGGGGAGCTGTTTTTT.

On this clonotype: This sequence may be a read error, since a much larger clone differs from it by one base. This sequence joins TRBV6-2 or TRBV6-3 and TRBJ1-2; TRBD1 aligns across 7 bases. Germline V lookup: CDR1 MNHEY, CDR2 SVGEGT. CDR3 length: 12 residues. The CDR3 is CARSRTGYGYTF. DNA of the CDR3: TGTGCCCGCAGTCGGACAGGCTATGGCTACACCTTC.

This clonotype was seen a handful of times. Since a much larger clone is just one base distant, this may be a read error. The V gene is TRBV20-1, the J gene TRBJ2-5, with TRBD2 identical over 7 bases. V lost 5 bases to trimming and J lost 11 bases; unmatched junction nucleotides: 14. The CDR3 runs to 13 residues. CDR1 is DFQATT, CDR2 SNEGSKA, per germline (reference sequence). For the CDR3, the DNA is TGCAGTGCTCCCGGGACTACCCTCAATGAGCAGTACTTC. This translates into CSAPGTTLNEQYF.

On this clonotype itself: Being one base from a much bigger clone, this may be a read error. The chain links TRBV14 to TRBJ2-1; TRBD1 aligns across 11 bases. Germline CDR1 and CDR2: SGHDN and FVKESK. CDR3 length equals 17 residues. CDR3 in amino acids: CASNQDLGTGGYNEQFF. CDR3 DNA sequence: TGTGCCAGCAACCAAGATTTGGGGACAGGGGGCTACAATGAGCAGTTCTTC.

The chain uses TRBV5-1 and TRBJ1-1, with D possibly TRBD1 on 6 matching bases. Trimming took 4 bases from V and 1 from J, leaving 14 bases between them. The germline V gene has CDR1 SGHRS and CDR2 YFSETQ. This CDR3 has 15 amino acids. The CDR3 region has the DNA TGCGCCAGCAGCCTCGGTTTACAGGGGAACACTGAAGCTTTCTTT. This sequence encodes CASSLGLQGNTEAFF.

The V and J genes are TRBV29-1 and TRBJ1-1, with D perhaps TRBD1 (5 bases). The CDR3 length is 13 residues. Germline V lookup: CDR1 SQVTM, CDR2 ANQGSEA. V was pared by 7 bases and J by 0 bases, with 12 bases between. The CDR3 DNA follows: TGCAGCGGGGCCAGGGCCATGAACACTGAAGCTTTCTTT. Translating it yields CSGARAMNTEAFF.

This clonotype came up a few times. This chain connects TRBV5-1 to TRBJ2-1; 10 bases fit TRBD2. The junction had 10 bases not matched to a gene; V was cut back by 4 bases and J by 9 bases. This CDR3 region has 15 residues. Germline-derived CDR1 and CDR2 are SGHRS and YFSETQ. The CDR3 coding sequence is TGCGCCAGCAGCCCGGGGGTAGCGGGAGGCAGTGAGCAGTTCTTC. This codes for CASSPGVAGGSEQFF.

The chain employs TRBV20-1 and TRBJ2-1; possibly TRBD2 for D (5 bases). The J call may not be correct, given that the DNA end is closer to TRBJ2-7. CDR1 DFQATT and CDR2 SNEGSKA come from the germline V gene (reference sequence). The CDR3 has 14 residues. CDR3 in amino acids: CSARDSGSYNEQYF. In nucleotides, the CDR3 is TGCAGTGCTAGAGACAGCGGCTCCTACAATGAGCAGTACTTC.

V gene TRBV4-1 combines with J gene TRBJ2-3; weak D call: TRBD2 (5 bases). The CDR3 loop spans 16 amino acids. V was trimmed by 2 bases and J by 2 bases, leaving 14 bases between them. Germline lookup yields CDR1 MGHRA and CDR2 YSYEKL. CDR3 bases: TGCGCCAGCAGCCAAACCCCGGGGAAATACACAGATACGCAGTATTTT. Its protein is CASSQTPGKYTDTQYF.

The chain has TRBV19 and TRBJ2-3, with unresolved D. Germline-derived CDR1 and CDR2 are LNHDA and SQIVND (reference sequence). V lost 7 bases and J lost 2, with 16 bases in between. The CDR3 covers 15 residues. The CDR3 protein is CASTPQKAFTDTQYF. The CDR3 DNA sequence: TGTGCCAGTACCCCCCAAAAGGCTTTCACAGATACGCAGTATTTT.

The chain carries TRBV29-1 and TRBJ2-7; D call uncertain. The CDR3 contains 11 residues. V dropped 6 bases and J dropped 6 bases, with 12 bases sitting between them. Germline CDR1 is SQVTM and CDR2 is ANQGSEA. The DNA of the CDR3 is TGCAGCGTCCCCGGCCCCAGCGAGCAGTACTTC. Translation: CSVPGPSEQYF.